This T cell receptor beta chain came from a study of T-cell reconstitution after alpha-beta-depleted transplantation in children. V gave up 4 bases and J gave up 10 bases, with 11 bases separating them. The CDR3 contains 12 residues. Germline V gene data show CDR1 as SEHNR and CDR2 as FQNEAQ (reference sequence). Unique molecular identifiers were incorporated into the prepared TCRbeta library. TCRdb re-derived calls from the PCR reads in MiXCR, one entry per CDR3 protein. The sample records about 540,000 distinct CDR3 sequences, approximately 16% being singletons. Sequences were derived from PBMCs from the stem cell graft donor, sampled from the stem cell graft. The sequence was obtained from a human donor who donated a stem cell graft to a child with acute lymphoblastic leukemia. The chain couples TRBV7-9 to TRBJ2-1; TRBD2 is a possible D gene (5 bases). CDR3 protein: CASSYDYSEQFF. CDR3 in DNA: TGTGCCAGCAGCTACGACTACTCAGAGCAGTTCTTC.